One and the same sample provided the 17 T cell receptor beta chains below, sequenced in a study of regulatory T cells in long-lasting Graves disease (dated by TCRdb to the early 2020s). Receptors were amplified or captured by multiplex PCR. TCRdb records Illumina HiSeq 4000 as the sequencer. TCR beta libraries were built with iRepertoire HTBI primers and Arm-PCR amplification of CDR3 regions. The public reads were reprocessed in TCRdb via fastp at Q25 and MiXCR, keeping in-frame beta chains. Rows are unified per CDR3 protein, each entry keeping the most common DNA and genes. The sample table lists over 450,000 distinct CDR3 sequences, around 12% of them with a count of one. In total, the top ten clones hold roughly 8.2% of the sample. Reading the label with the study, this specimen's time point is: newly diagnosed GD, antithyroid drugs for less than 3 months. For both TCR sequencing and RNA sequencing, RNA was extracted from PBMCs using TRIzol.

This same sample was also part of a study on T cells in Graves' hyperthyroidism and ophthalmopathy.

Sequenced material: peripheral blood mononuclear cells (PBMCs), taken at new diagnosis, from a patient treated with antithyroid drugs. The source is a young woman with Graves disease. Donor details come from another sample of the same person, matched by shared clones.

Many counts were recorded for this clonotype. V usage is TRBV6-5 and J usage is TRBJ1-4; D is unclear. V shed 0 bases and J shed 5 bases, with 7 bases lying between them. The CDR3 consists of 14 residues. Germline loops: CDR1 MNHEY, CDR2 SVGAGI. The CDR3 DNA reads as TGTGCCAGCAGTTACTCGGGGAACAATGAAAAACTGTTTTTT. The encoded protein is CASSYSGNNEKLFF.

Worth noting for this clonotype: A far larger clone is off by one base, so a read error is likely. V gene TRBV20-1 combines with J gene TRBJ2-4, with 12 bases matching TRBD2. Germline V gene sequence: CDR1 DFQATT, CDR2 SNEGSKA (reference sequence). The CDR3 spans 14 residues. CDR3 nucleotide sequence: TGCAGTGCACCGACTAGCGGGAGATACAATGAGCGGTTCTTC. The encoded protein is CSAPTSGRYNERFF.

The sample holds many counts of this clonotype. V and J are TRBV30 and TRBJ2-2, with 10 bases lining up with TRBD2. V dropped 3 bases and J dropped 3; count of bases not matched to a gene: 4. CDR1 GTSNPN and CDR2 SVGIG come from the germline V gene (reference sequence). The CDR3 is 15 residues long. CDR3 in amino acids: CAWSPSGRDTGELFF. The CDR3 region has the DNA TGTGCCTGGAGCCCAAGCGGGAGGGACACCGGGGAGCTGTTTTTT.

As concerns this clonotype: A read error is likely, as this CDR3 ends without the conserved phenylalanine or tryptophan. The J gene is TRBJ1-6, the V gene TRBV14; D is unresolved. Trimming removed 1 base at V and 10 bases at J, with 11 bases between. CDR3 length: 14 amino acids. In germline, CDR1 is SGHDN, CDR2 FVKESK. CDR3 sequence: CASSQADFISPLHI. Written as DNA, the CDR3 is TGTGCCAGCAGCCAAGCAGACTTCATCTCACCCCTCCACATT.

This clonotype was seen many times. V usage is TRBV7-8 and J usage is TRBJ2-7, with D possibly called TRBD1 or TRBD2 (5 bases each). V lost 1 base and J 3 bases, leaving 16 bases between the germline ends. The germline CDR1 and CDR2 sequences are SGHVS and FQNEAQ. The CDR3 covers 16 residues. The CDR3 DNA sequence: TGTGCCAGCAGCTTAGTGGCCACAGGACTTGGCTACGAGCAGTACTTC. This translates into CASSLVATGLGYEQYF.

This CDR3 is CATSRESGNQPQHF. The CDR3 nucleotides are TGTGCCACCAGCAGGGAATCAGGGAATCAGCCCCAGCATTTT. The chain couples TRBV15 to TRBJ1-5, with a possible D match to TRBD1 (5 bases). From germline, CDR1 is LNHNV and CDR2 YYDKDF (reference sequence). The CDR3 loop spans 14 amino acids. The V end lost 3 bases, the J end lost 4 bases, and 10 bases lay between the germline ends.

The CDR3 reads CSARDLAGPIVTYEQYF. The CDR3 bases are TGCAGTGCTAGAGACCTAGCGGGCCCGATAGTTACTTACGAGCAGTACTTC. The genes are TRBV20-1 and TRBJ2-7; the match to TRBD2 covers 8 bases. This CDR3 contains 17 residues. Germline CDR1 is DFQATT and CDR2 is SNEGSKA (reference sequence). Trimming at V came to 0 bases and at J to 4 bases, leaving 14 bases not matched to a gene.

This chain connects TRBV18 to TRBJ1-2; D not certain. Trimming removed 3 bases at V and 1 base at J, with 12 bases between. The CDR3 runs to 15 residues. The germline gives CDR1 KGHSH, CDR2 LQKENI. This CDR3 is CASSPTTLVNYGYTF. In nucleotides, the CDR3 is TGTGCCAGCTCACCGACGACCCTGGTTAACTATGGCTACACCTTC.

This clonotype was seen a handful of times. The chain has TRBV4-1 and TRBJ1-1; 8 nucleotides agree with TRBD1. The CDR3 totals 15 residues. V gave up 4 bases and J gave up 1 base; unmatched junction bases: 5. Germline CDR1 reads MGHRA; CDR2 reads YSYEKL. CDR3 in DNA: TGCGCCAGCAGCCCCCAGCAGGGGGCGAACACTGAAGCTTTCTTT. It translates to CASSPQQGANTEAFF.

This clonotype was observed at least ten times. In DNA, the CDR3 is TGTGCCAGCAGTTTGGGCGGGTATTGGGCGCCGAGTGACACTAACTATGGCTACACCTTC. It encodes CASSLGGYWAPSDTNYGYTF. The chain has TRBV28 and TRBJ1-2; D is uncertain. CDR3 length equals 20 residues. Germline V CDR1 and CDR2: MDHEN, SYDVKM. The ends were cut back, 3 bases at V and 0 bases at J, with 26 bases in the middle.

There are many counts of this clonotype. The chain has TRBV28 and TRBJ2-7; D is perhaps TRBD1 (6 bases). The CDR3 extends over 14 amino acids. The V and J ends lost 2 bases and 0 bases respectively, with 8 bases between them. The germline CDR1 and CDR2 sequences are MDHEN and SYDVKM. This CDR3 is CASSLQGHSYEQYF. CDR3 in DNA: TGTGCCAGCAGTTTACAGGGGCACTCCTACGAGCAGTACTTC.

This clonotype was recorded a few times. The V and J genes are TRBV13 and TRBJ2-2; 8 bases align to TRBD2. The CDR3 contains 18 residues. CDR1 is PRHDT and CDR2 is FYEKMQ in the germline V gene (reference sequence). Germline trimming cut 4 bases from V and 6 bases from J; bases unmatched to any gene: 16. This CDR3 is CASSSSRAGVLISGELFF. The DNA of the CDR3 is TGTGCCAGCAGCTCCAGTAGAGCGGGAGTCCTGATTTCCGGGGAGCTGTTTTTT.

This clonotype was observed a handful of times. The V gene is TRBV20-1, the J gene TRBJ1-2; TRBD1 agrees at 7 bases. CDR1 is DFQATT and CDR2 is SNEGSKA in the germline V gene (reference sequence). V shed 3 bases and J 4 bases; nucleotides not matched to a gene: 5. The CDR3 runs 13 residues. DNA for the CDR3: TGCAGTGCTAGTCGGGACAGCTTCTATGGCTACACCTTC. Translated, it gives CSASRDSFYGYTF.

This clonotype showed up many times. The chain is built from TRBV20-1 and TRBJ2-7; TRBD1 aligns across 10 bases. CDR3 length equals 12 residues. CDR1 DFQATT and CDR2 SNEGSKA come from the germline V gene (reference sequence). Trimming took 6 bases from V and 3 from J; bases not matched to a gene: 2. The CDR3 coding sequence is TGCAGTGCCCGGACAGGGGGCTACGAGCAGTACTTC. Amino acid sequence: CSARTGGYEQYF.

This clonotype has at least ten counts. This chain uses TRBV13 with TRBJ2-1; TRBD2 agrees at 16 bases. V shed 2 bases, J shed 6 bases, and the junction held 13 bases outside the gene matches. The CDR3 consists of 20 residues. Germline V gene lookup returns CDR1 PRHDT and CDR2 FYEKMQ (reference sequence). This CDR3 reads CASSLYSGLAGGYRPNEQFF. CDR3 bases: TGTGCCAGCAGCTTATATTCGGGACTAGCGGGAGGGTATCGTCCCAATGAGCAGTTCTTC.

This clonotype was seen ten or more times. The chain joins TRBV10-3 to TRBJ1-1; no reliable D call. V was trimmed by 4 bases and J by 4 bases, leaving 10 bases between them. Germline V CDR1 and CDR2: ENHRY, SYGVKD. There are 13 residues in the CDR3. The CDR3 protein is CAISGGRSTEAFF. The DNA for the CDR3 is TGTGCCATCAGTGGCGGCAGAAGCACTGAAGCTTTCTTT.

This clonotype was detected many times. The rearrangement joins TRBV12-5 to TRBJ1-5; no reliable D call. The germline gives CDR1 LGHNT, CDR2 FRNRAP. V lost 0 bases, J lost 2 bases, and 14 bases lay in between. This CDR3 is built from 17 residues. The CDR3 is CASGLVRVRWGNQPQHF. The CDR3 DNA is TGTGCTAGTGGTTTGGTACGGGTTCGGTGGGGCAATCAGCCCCAGCATTTT.